The 9 T cell receptor beta chains below come from one sample, sequenced in a study of beta chain features in type 1 diabetes. All of the isolated RNA was reverse transcribed, so expressed TCRB transcripts were sequenced. Profiling relied on immunoSEQ multiplex PCR, and the TCRdb table lists in-frame clones only, not all of them. The sample shows 450,000 to 550,000 clones, 25% to 35% of them seen only once. Sequenced input: naive CD4+ T cells from blood. Receptors originate from a man aged 18 to 29 in good health.

This chain uses TRBV2 with TRBJ2-7; D call uncertain. There are 13 residues in the CDR3. Germline lookup yields CDR1 SNHLY and CDR2 FYNNEI. Trimming pared 5 bases from V and 2 bases from J, leaving 10 bases between. CDR3 sequence: CASSYRRAYEQYF. In nucleotides, the CDR3 is TGTGCCAGCAGTTACCGACGGGCCTACGAGCAGTACTTC.

This chain uses TRBV7-2 with TRBJ2-5, with TRBD2 matching over 14 bases. The germline V gene has CDR1 SGHTA and CDR2 FQGNSA. Trimming cost V 5 bases and J 5 bases; bases outside gene matches: 10. CDR3 length: 17 residues. CDR3 protein: CASSPTSGRALLETQYF. The CDR3 coding sequence is TGTGCCAGCAGCCCGACTAGCGGGAGGGCCCTTTTGGAGACCCAGTACTTC.

Only a few counts were recorded for this clone. This chain uses TRBV7-3 with TRBJ2-1, with 8 bases identical to TRBD1. V lost 8 bases to trimming and J lost 6 bases; unmatched junction nucleotides: 9. Per germline, CDR1 SGHTA and CDR2 FQGTGA. The CDR3 runs to 14 residues. CDR3 nucleotide sequence: TGTGCCAGCGCTCCAGGACAGGGAATCAATGAGCAGTTCTTC. It translates to CASAPGQGINEQFF.

The chain is built from TRBV30 and TRBJ2-5; a possible D gene is TRBD1 (5 bases). The assigned J gene may be wrong: the sequence end matches TRBJ2-7 better. The CDR3 has 11 residues. Germline CDR1 is GTSNPN and CDR2 is SVGIG (reference sequence). CDR3 sequence: CAWTGTYEQYF. The CDR3 DNA sequence: TGTGCCTGGACAGGGACCTACGAGCAGTACTTC.

This clone was detected only a few times. The chain uses TRBV27 and TRBJ2-5; D is unresolved. Germline V gene data show CDR1 as MNHEY and CDR2 as SMNVEV (reference sequence). V was cut by 1 base and J by 0 bases, with 9 bases left in between. The CDR3 is made up of 15 amino acids. CDR3 in amino acids: CASSLFPDYQETQYF. CDR3 sequence (DNA): TGTGCCAGCAGTTTATTTCCAGACTACCAAGAGACCCAGTACTTC.

This sequence joins TRBV2 and TRBJ1-3; the D is unclear. V was clipped by 2 bases and J by 7 bases, with 6 bases between them. This CDR3 comprises 12 residues. Germline V gives CDR1 SNHLY, CDR2 FYNNEI. This CDR3 is CASSEYRNTIYF. The DNA of the CDR3 is TGTGCCAGCAGTGAATACCGCAACACCATATATTTT.

This clone was counted only a few times. V usage is TRBV27 and J usage is TRBJ1-1, with D hard to call. Per the germline V gene, CDR1 is MNHEY and CDR2 is SMNVEV (reference sequence). V was shortened by 11 bases and J by 3 bases, with 10 bases between the two germline ends. This CDR3 is 11 amino acids long. The CDR3 protein is CAYLRDTEAFF. CDR3 DNA sequence: TGTGCCTATCTGAGGGACACTGAAGCTTTCTTT.

This clone was counted between two and nine times. The J gene is TRBJ1-5, the V gene TRBV9; D ambiguous. Trimming left V 4 bases short and J 4 bases short, with 9 bases between. CDR3 length equals 13 residues. From germline, CDR1 is SGDLS and CDR2 YYNGEE. The CDR3 sequence: CASSFMGNQPQHF. The CDR3 DNA follows: TGTGCCAGCAGCTTTATGGGGAATCAGCCCCAGCATTTT.

This clone occurred a few times. The V and J genes are TRBV6-6 and TRBJ2-7; 12 bases are shared with TRBD1. The germline CDR1 and CDR2 sequences are MNHNY and SVGAGI (reference sequence). Germline trimming cut 6 bases from V and 7 bases from J; bases unmatched to any gene: 7. The CDR3 has 14 residues. The CDR3 sequence: CASSLGTGGLEQYF. The CDR3 nucleotides read TGTGCCAGCAGCCTCGGGACAGGGGGCCTGGAGCAGTACTTC.